The rows below give T cell receptor beta chains drawn from one sample of a study of T cell repertoires in cytomegalovirus infection. From the reads, TCRdb called clonotypes with MiXCR, one entry per CDR3 protein. The sample holds about 900,000 distinct CDR3 sequences; more than 25% are singletons and the top ten take around 15%. Antigens of these TCRs are unknown. The sample was cultured CD8+ T cells from PBMCs, taken from culture after CMV antigen stimulation. The receptors shown here come from a human donor in good health (CMV status not recorded). Some clones in this sample may be carry-over from other donors' samples. The CDR3 runs from the conserved cysteine through the conserved F or W. The D gene is left open where the match is weak. The size entry is marked missing in some rows and otherwise reads once, few, many or a size class.

V gene	J gene	D gene	clone size	CDR3 DNA	CDR3 protein
TRBV19	TRBJ2-1	TRBD2	few	TGTGCCAGTAGTCCCAGCGGGGGGGCCTTGAATGAGCAGTTCTTC	CASSPSGGALNEQFF
TRBV7-2	TRBJ1-2	TRBD1	many	TGTGCCAGCAGCGGGACAGCCAATAACTATGGCTACACCTTC	CASSGTANNYGYTF
TRBV12-3/TRBV12-4	TRBJ2-3	NA	NA	TGTGCCAGCAGTTTACTGGAGGGGGTGAGGGATACGCAGTATTTT	CASSLLEGVRDTQYF
TRBV20-1	TRBJ2-3	TRBD2	NA	TGCAGTGCTAGAGCGGGGGGGGCCGGCACAGATACGCAGTATTTT	CSARAGGAGTDTQYF
TRBV20-1	TRBJ1-6	NA	many	TGCAGTGCTAGGTATCGGATAGGCGGCTATAATTCACCCCTCCACTTT	CSARYRIGGYNSPLHF
TRBV19	TRBJ1-6	NA	NA	TGTGCCAGTAGTATAGCAGGGGCAGGATCACCCCTCCACTTT	CASSIAGAGSPLHF
TRBV20-1	TRBJ2-1	NA	NA	TGCAGTGCTGTGGACAATGAGCAGTTCTTC	CSAVDNEQFF
TRBV5-4	TRBJ2-1	TRBD2	many	TGTGCCAGCAGCCTGGGGTGGGAGGGTTCCTACAATGAGCAGTTCTTC	CASSLGWEGSYNEQFF
TRBV6-5	TRBJ2-7	NA	NA	TGTGCCAGCAGTTACTCGAGCGTGGACATAACCTACGAGCAGTACTTC	CASSYSSVDITYEQYF
TRBV28	TRBJ2-4	TRBD1	few	TGTGCCAGCAGTTTAGAGGGACCGACAGGGGGAAAAAACATTCAGTACTTC	CASSLEGPTGGKNIQYF
TRBV7-2	TRBJ1-1	NA	NA	TGTGCCGGCAGCCCCACGGGCCCGGGCGACACTGAAGCTTTCTTT	CAGSPTGPGDTEAFF
TRBV4-3	TRBJ1-1	NA	NA	TGCGCCAGCAGCCAAGCTCCCGGACAAACGAACACTGAAGCTTTCTTT	CASSQAPGQTNTEAFF
TRBV12-5	TRBJ2-1	TRBD2	many	TGTGCTAGTGGTTTATTCGTCTCTAGCGGGGACAATGAGCAGTTCTTC	CASGLFVSSGDNEQFF
TRBV19	TRBJ2-7	NA	few	TGTGCCACGACGACAGAATCCTACGAGCAGTACTTC	CATTTESYEQYF
TRBV10-3	TRBJ2-1	NA	NA	TGTGCCATCCATACATTTGACAATGAGCAGTTCTTC	CAIHTFDNEQFF
TRBV29-1	TRBJ1-1	TRBD1	NA	TGCAGCGTTGTCAGGGGGCTAGAGAACACTGAAGCTTTCTTT	CSVVRGLENTEAFF
TRBV5-1	TRBJ2-3	TRBD1	NA	TGCGCCAGCAGCTTGGCAAGGGACAGGGTGATAGACAGCACAGATACGCAGTATTTT	CASSLARDRVIDSTDTQYF
TRBV4-3	TRBJ2-1	TRBD2	NA	TGCGCCAGCAGCCAAGATAGCGGGACCTACAATGAGCAGTTCTTC	CASSQDSGTYNEQFF
TRBV12-3/TRBV12-4	TRBJ1-1	NA	NA	TGTGCCAACAGTTTTCTTGGGGTCGTGGGCGCAGGGAGCACTGAAGCTTTCTTT	CANSFLGVVGAGSTEAFF
TRBV19	TRBJ1-2	NA	NA	TGTGCCAGTAGTATCATGGGCAGTTCTAACTATGGCTACACCTTC	CASSIMGSSNYGYTF
TRBV28	TRBJ1-1	TRBD1	few	TGTGCCAGCTCTTCGGACAGGGGGTACACTGAAGCTTTCTTT	CASSSDRGYTEAFF
TRBV12-3/TRBV12-4	TRBJ1-2	NA	many	TGTGCCAGCAGCCCCGGGCAGCCTATCCTTTATGGCTACACCTTC	CASSPGQPILYGYTF
TRBV6-2/TRBV6-3	TRBJ2-1	NA	NA	TGTGCCAGCAGATCCCCGACACCTTCTTACAATGAGCAGTTCTTC	CASRSPTPSYNEQFF
TRBV6-6	TRBJ2-5	NA	NA	TGTGCCAGCAGTTCCCACCAGATATCGAGGGGGAAAGAGACCCAGTACTTC	CASSSHQISRGKETQYF
TRBV15	TRBJ1-5	TRBD1	few	TGTGCCACCAGCAGAGACAGGGGGGGAGGCAATCAGCCCCAGCATTTT	CATSRDRGGGNQPQHF
TRBV6-6	TRBJ1-4	TRBD1	NA	TGTGCCAGCAGTAACGACAGGGAGCTCGATGAAAAACTGTTTTTT	CASSNDRELDEKLFF
TRBV6-1	TRBJ1-1	NA	few	TGTGCCAGCAGTGAACTTTTTAGCCAAGGGAACACTGAAGCTTTCTTT	CASSELFSQGNTEAFF
TRBV12-3/TRBV12-4	TRBJ2-1	NA	few	TGTGCCAGCAGTGGTACAATCCCCGTTGGAAATGAGCAGTTCTTC	CASSGTIPVGNEQFF
TRBV20-1	TRBJ1-1	NA	NA	TGCAGTGCTCCCTGGTCAGGACGTAACACTGAAGCTTTCTTT	CSAPWSGRNTEAFF
TRBV6-5	TRBJ2-5	TRBD2	NA	TGTGCCAGCAGACTCGGACTAGCCGGCGAGACCCAGTACTTC	CASRLGLAGETQYF
TRBV10-2	TRBJ1-2	NA	few	TGCGCCAGCAGCCAAACAAGCCCGGCGTCAGCCTGGGGCTACACCTTC	CASSQTSPASAWGYTF
TRBV27	TRBJ2-6	NA	NA	TGTGCCAGCGGCCGATCTAGGGCTGGGGCCAACGTCCTGACTTTC	CASGRSRAGANVLTF